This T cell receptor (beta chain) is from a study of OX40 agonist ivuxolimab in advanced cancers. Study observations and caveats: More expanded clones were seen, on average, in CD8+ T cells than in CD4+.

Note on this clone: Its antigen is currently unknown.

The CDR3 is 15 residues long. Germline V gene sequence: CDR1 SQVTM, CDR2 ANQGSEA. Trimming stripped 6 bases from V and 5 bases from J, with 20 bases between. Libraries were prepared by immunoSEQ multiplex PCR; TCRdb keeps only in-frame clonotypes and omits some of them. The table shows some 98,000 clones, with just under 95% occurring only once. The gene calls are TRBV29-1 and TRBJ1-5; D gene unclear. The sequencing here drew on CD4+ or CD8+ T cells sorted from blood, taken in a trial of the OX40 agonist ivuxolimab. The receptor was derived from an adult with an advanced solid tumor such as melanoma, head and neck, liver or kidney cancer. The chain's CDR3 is CSVAAGWGMDQPQHF. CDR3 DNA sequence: TGCAGCGTAGCGGCGGGATGGGGTATGGATCAGCCCCAGCATTTT.